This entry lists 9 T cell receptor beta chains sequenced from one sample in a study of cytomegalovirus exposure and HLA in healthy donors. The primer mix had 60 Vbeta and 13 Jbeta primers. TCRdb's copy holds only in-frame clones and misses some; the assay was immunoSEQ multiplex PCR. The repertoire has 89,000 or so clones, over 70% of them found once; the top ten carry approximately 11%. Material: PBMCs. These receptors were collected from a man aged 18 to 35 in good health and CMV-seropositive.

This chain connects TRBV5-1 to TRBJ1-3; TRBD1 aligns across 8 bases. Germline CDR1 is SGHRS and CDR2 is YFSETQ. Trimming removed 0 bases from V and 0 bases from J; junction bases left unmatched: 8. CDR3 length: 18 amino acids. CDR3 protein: CASSLVQGALASGNTIYF. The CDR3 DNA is TGCGCCAGCAGCTTGGTCCAGGGGGCACTGGCCTCTGGAAACACCATATATTTT.

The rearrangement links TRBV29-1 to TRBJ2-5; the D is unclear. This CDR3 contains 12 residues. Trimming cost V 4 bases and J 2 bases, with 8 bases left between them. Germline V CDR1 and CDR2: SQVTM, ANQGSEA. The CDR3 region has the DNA TGCAGCGTTGGGTACAGTCAAGAGACCCAGTACTTC. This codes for CSVGYSQETQYF.

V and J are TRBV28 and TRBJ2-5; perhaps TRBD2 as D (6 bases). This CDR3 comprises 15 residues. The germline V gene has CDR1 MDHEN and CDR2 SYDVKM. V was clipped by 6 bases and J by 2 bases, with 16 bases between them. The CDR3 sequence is CASRVGWGDQETQYF. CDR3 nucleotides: TGTGCCAGCAGAGTTGGGTGGGGGGATCAAGAGACCCAGTACTTC.

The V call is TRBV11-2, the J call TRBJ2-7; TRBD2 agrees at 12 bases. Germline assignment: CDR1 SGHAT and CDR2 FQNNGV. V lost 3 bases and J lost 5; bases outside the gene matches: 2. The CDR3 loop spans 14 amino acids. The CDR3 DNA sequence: TGTGCCAGCAGCTTCCTAGCGGGGGGGGACGAGCAGTACTTC. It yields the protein CASSFLAGGDEQYF. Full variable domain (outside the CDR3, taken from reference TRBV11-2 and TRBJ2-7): EAGVAQSPRYKIIEKRQSVAFWCNPISGHATLYWYQQILGQGPKLLIQFQNNGVVDDSQLPKDRFSAERLKGVDSTLKIQPAKLEDSAVYLCASSFLAGGDEQYFGPGTRLTVT.

The CDR3 bases are TGTGCCAGCAGTGCACGAGGACAGCGCCAAGATACGCAGTATTTT. This sequence encodes CASSARGQRQDTQYF. The chain employs TRBV6-1 and TRBJ2-3; D perhaps matches TRBD1 (6 bases). Trimming stripped 4 bases from V and 5 bases from J, with 16 bases between. The CDR3 spans 15 residues. Per germline, CDR1 MNHNS and CDR2 SASEGT.

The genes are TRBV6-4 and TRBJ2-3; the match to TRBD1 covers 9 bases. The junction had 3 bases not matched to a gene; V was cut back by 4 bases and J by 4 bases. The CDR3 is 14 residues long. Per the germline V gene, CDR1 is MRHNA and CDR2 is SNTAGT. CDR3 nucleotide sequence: TGTGCCAGCAGTGCGGGACAGGGCTCAGATACGCAGTATTTT. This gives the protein CASSAGQGSDTQYF.

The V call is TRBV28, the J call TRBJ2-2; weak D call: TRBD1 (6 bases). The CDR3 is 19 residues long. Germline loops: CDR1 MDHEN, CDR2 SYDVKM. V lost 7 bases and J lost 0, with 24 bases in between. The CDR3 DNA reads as TGTGCCAGCAACCTCAGCCTTAAGGTCGGGACACCGAACACCGGGGAGCTGTTTTTT. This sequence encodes CASNLSLKVGTPNTGELFF.

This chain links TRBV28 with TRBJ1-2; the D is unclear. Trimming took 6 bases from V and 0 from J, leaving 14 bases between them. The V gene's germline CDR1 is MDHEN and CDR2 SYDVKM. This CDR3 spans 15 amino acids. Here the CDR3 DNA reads TGTGCCAGCAGCTCCCCAGCAGGCGCTAACTATGGCTACACCTTC. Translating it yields CASSSPAGANYGYTF.

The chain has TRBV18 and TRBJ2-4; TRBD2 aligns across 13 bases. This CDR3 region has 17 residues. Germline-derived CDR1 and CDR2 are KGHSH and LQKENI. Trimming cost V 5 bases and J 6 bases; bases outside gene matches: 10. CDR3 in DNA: TGTGCCAGCTCAATAGGGACTAGCGGGGAGCGTGGAAACATTCAGTACTTC. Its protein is CASSIGTSGERGNIQYF.